Each of the 26 T cell receptor beta chains below was sequenced from the same sample in a study of control samples from healthy donors and cancer patients. Generated by immunoSEQ multiplex PCR, the TCRdb table keeps only in-frame clones and is missing some. The data contain about 140,000 clones, around 90% of them singletons. The sequenced material came from blood. The receptors come from a man aged 30 to 45 in good health.

The chain is built from TRBV6-1 and TRBJ2-3, with D tentatively TRBD1 (5 bases). The CDR3 loop spans 15 amino acids. Germline CDR1 reads MNHNS; CDR2 reads SASEGT. The V gene lost 2 bases and the J gene lost 2 bases, with 11 bases spanning the gap. Here the CDR3 reads CASSERAGITDTQYF. The CDR3, as DNA: TGTGCCAGCAGTGAACGGGCAGGGATCACAGATACGCAGTATTTT.

This sequence joins TRBV18 and TRBJ1-5, with D uncertain. The germline V gene encodes CDR1 KGHSH and CDR2 LQKENI. V was shortened by 5 bases and J by 5 bases, with 13 bases between the two germline ends. The CDR3 loop spans 14 amino acids. The CDR3 sequence: CASSGVQEYQPQHF. In DNA, the CDR3 is TGTGCCAGCTCAGGTGTCCAGGAGTATCAGCCCCAGCATTTT.

This clone was counted once. The gene calls are TRBV7-9 and TRBJ2-6, with 14 bases identical to TRBD2. The ends lost 6 bases at V and 4 bases at J; junction bases unmatched: 2. The CDR3 runs to 16 residues. Germline CDR1 is SEHNR and CDR2 is FQNEAQ (reference sequence). CDR3 region: CASRGLAGAGANVLTF. CDR3 in DNA: TGTGCCAGCAGGGGACTAGCGGGAGCAGGGGCCAACGTCCTGACTTTC.

This chain uses TRBV11-1 with TRBJ2-1, with TRBD1 as a possible D gene (6 bases). CDR3 length: 14 amino acids. The V gene lost 6 bases and the J gene lost 5 bases, with 14 bases spanning the gap. Germline assignment: CDR1 SGHAT and CDR2 FQDESV (reference sequence). The CDR3 coding sequence is TGTGCCAGCAGACACTCAGGGGCCCACAATGAGCAGTTCTTC. Its translation: CASRHSGAHNEQFF.

Concerning this clone itself: Sequence at one end of the junction differs from germline and may be a read error. The V and J genes are TRBV7-7 and TRBJ2-5, with 9 nucleotides matching TRBD2. This CDR3 has 15 amino acids. Per germline, CDR1 SSHAT and CDR2 FNYEAQ (reference sequence). CDR3 bases: TGTGCTAGCAGCTTAGGACTAGCGTTGCAAGAGACCCAGTACTTC. Translating gives CASSLGLALQETQYF.

The chain has TRBV9 and TRBJ1-6, with a possible D match to TRBD1 (5 bases). Trimming stripped 3 bases from V and 5 bases from J, with 9 bases between. Looked up from germline, CDR1 is SGDLS and CDR2 is YYNGEE. CDR3 length: 14 amino acids. CDR3 region: CASSAGTDNSPLHF. The CDR3 DNA reads as TGTGCCAGCAGCGCCGGGACGGATAATTCACCCCTCCACTTT.

The chain combines TRBV7-2 with TRBJ2-1; D is ambiguous. The germline gives CDR1 SGHTA, CDR2 FQGNSA. The CDR3 covers 11 residues. The germline V and J ends were trimmed by 3 bases and 9 bases, with 6 bases remaining between them. In DNA, the CDR3 is TGTGCCAGCAGCTTCCTTATTGAGCAGTTCTTC. This codes for CASSFLIEQFF.

The V gene is TRBV13, the J gene TRBJ1-3, with D possibly TRBD1 on 5 matching bases. Germline CDR1 and CDR2: PRHDT and FYEKMQ (reference sequence). The CDR3 length is 14 residues. V was cut by 8 bases and J by 0 bases, with 11 bases left in between. The CDR3 region has the DNA TGTGCCAGCCAAGGACACAACTCTGGAAACACCATATATTTT. Protein product: CASQGHNSGNTIYF.

The CDR3 DNA sequence: TGTGCCAGCAGCTATTCCGGGACATATAATTCACCCCTCCACTTT. Its protein product is CASSYSGTYNSPLHF. The rearrangement uses TRBV28 and TRBJ1-6; the D gene is possibly TRBD1 (6 bases). Germline values: CDR1 MDHEN, CDR2 SYDVKM. V shed 6 bases and J shed 4 bases, with 13 bases lying between them. This CDR3 has 15 amino acids.

The chain uses TRBV20-1 and TRBJ2-5; D possibly corresponds to TRBD2 (5 bases). This CDR3 is 13 amino acids long. V was trimmed by 3 bases and J by 2 bases, leaving 10 bases between them. Germline lookup yields CDR1 DFQATT and CDR2 SNEGSKA (reference sequence). The DNA of the CDR3 is TGCAGTGCTAGTGCTAGCTTTCAAGAGACCCAGTACTTC. Its translation: CSASASFQETQYF.

The rearrangement links TRBV6-4 to TRBJ1-2; 8 nucleotides align to TRBD1. J was trimmed by 4 bases and V by 5 bases; bases with no gene match: 9. The CDR3 contains 15 residues. Germline CDR1 and CDR2: MRHNA and SNTAGT. CDR3 DNA sequence: TGTGCCAGCAGTCCGACAGGGGCGGGGAGCTATGGCTACACCTTC. Translating it yields CASSPTGAGSYGYTF.

The V and J genes are TRBV29-1 and TRBJ1-4; no clear D. The CDR3 has 13 amino acids. V was cut by 4 bases and J by 7 bases, with 13 bases left in between. The V gene's germline CDR1 is SQVTM and CDR2 ANQGSEA. The CDR3 sequence: CSVAARAGEKLFF. The CDR3 DNA is TGCAGCGTTGCGGCTCGGGCCGGTGAAAAACTGTTTTTT.

The chain combines TRBV11-1 with TRBJ2-7; D unclear. From germline, CDR1 is SGHAT and CDR2 FQDESV (reference sequence). The CDR3 length is 12 residues. Trimming stripped 5 bases from V and 1 base from J, with 6 bases between. The CDR3 sequence: CASSQSSYEQYF. CDR3 bases: TGTGCCAGCAGCCAGAGTTCCTACGAGCAGTACTTC.

J is TRBJ1-2 and V is TRBV10-1; D perhaps matches TRBD1 (5 bases). Per germline, CDR1 WNHNN and CDR2 SYGVQD (reference sequence). With 6 bases removed from V and 1 base from J, the gap between germline ends came to 12 bases. The CDR3 is made up of 14 amino acids. CDR3 region: CASSNRGCNYGYTF. The CDR3 nucleotides are TGCGCCAGCAGCAACCGGGGCTGTAACTATGGCTACACCTTC.

The rearrangement uses TRBV4-1 and TRBJ2-1, with 16 bases lining up with TRBD2. J lost 7 bases, V lost 2 bases, and 2 bases had no gene match. Germline CDR1 MGHRA, CDR2 YSYEKL. The CDR3 is made up of 16 amino acids. The CDR3 region is CASSQPGLAGGNEQFF. Written as DNA, the CDR3 is TGCGCCAGCAGCCAACCGGGACTAGCGGGAGGGAATGAGCAGTTCTTC.

The genes are TRBV6-6 and TRBJ2-1, with 8 bases fitting TRBD1. Germline assignment: CDR1 MNHNY and CDR2 SVGAGI (reference sequence). The V gene end was trimmed by 6 bases and the J gene end by 4 bases; junction bases not matched to a gene: 11. The CDR3 runs 16 residues. The DNA of the CDR3 is TGTGCCAGCAGAACGACGAGACAGGGGTTTTACAATGAGCAGTTCTTC. Its protein product is CASRTTRQGFYNEQFF.

The chain couples TRBV7-2 to TRBJ2-2; 14 bases match TRBD2. The CDR3 runs to 17 residues. Germline assignment: CDR1 SGHTA and CDR2 FQGNSA. V trimming: 2 bases; J trimming: 6 bases; junction bases outside the gene matches: 5. CDR3 nucleotides: TGTGCCAGCAGCTTACGGAGACTAGCGGGAGGGGCCGGGGAGCTGTTTTTT. Protein product: CASSLRRLAGGAGELFF. Looking up the rest from reference TRBV7-2 and TRBJ2-2 gives the full variable domain: GAGVSQSPSNKVTEKGKDVELRCDPISGHTALYWYRQSLGQGLEFLIYFQGNSAPDKSGLPSDRFSAERTGGSVSTLTIQRTQQEDSAVYLCASSLRRLAGGAGELFFGEGSRLTVL.

The chain links TRBV5-4 to TRBJ1-1; no definite D call. Between the trimmed V and J ends, which lost 2 bases and 2 bases, there was a span of 10 bases. CDR1 and CDR2 from the germline V gene are SGHNT and YYREEE (reference sequence). The length of the CDR3 is 14 residues. CDR3 coding DNA: TGTGCCAGCAGCTTAAAAGGAAGAAACACTGAAGCTTTCTTT. Protein sequence: CASSLKGRNTEAFF.

The rearrangement links TRBV28 to TRBJ2-5, with D tentatively TRBD2 (5 bases). The germline V gene encodes CDR1 MDHEN and CDR2 SYDVKM. The CDR3 totals 15 residues. Between the trimmed V and J ends, which lost 3 bases and 1 base, there was a span of 12 bases. The DNA for the CDR3 is TGTGCCAGCAGTTTCGGCCTAGCCGTCCAAGAGACCCAGTACTTC. Protein sequence: CASSFGLAVQETQYF.

The chain employs TRBV29-1 and TRBJ2-4, with 9 bases identical to TRBD1. The junction had 11 bases not matched to a gene; V was cut back by 5 bases and J by 0 bases. This CDR3 is 17 amino acids long. Germline loops: CDR1 SQVTM, CDR2 ANQGSEA. CDR3 sequence reads: CSVTDRGGSAAKNIQYF. In DNA, the CDR3 is TGCAGCGTTACGGACAGGGGCGGGAGTGCAGCCAAAAACATTCAGTACTTC.

For this clone: This sample also contains other DNA sequences that code for the same CDR3. V usage is TRBV4-1 and J usage is TRBJ2-5, with TRBD2 identical over 8 bases. Trimming took 1 base from V and 5 from J; bases not matched to a gene: 9. The CDR3 covers 16 residues. CDR1 and CDR2 from the germline V gene are MGHRA and YSYEKL. The CDR3 coding sequence is TGCGCCAGCAGCCAAGTCATCGGGAGGGCCGGTGAGACCCAGTACTTC. Translating it yields CASSQVIGRAGETQYF.

In this sample, this clone turned up once. V usage is TRBV19 and J usage is TRBJ2-1; TRBD1 aligns across 7 bases. This CDR3 has 16 residues. V gave up 6 bases and J gave up 9 bases; unmatched junction bases: 17. CDR1 LNHDA and CDR2 SQIVND come from the germline V gene (reference sequence). CDR3 nucleotide sequence: TGTGCCAGTAGCTACTCTCCGGGACAGAGATCGATTGAGCAGTTCTTC. Residues: CASSYSPGQRSIEQFF.

J is TRBJ1-1 and V is TRBV28, with no clear D. The germline CDR1 and CDR2 sequences are MDHEN and SYDVKM. The CDR3 is 16 residues long. With 10 bases removed from V and 0 bases from J, the gap between germline ends came to 21 bases. The CDR3 DNA is TGTGCCAACTCTTCAGGTCCCGGGCAGGTGAACACTGAAGCTTTCTTT. Amino acid sequence: CANSSGPGQVNTEAFF.

J is TRBJ2-7 and V is TRBV7-8, with 7 nucleotides matching TRBD1. Per germline, CDR1 SGHVS and CDR2 FQNEAQ. Losses at the gene ends were 5 bases for V and 2 bases for J; bases not matched to a gene: 3. The CDR3 spans 13 residues. CDR3 amino acids: CASSRQGAYEQYF. The CDR3 DNA reads TGTGCCAGCAGCAGACAGGGAGCCTACGAGCAGTACTTC.

This clone has just a few counts. This chain links TRBV28 with TRBJ1-3; TRBD1 might be the D (6 bases). This CDR3 has 18 amino acids. V was shortened by 5 bases and J by 2 bases, with 22 bases between the two germline ends. Germline V CDR1 and CDR2: MDHEN, SYDVKM. The CDR3 loop is CASSPLGGGFVAGNTIYF. CDR3 sequence (DNA): TGTGCCAGCAGTCCTCTAGGGGGAGGGTTCGTTGCTGGAAACACCATATATTTT. The full variable domain, rest sourced from reference TRBV28 and TRBJ1-3, is DVKVTQSSRYLVKRTGEKVFLECVQDMDHENMFWYRQDPGLGLRLIYFSYDVKMKEKGDIPEGYSVSREKKERFSLILESASTNQTSMYLCASSPLGGGFVAGNTIYFGEGSWLTVV.

The chain combines TRBV21-1 with TRBJ1-2. TRBV21-1 constitutes a pseudogene. This CDR3 comprises 14 residues. CDR3 loop: CASSKVPGGDGYTF. CDR3 coding DNA: TGTGCCAGCAGCAAAGTACCCGGGGGCGATGGCTACACCTTC.